Sequencing of this TCR beta chain was carried out in a study of shared clonotypes between healthy human individuals. Findings of the study overall: What limited the represented genetic and exposure-history diversity was the small number of donors.

Execution of the assay was at deep level. In the study's own analysis: For the immunoSEQ data, sequences were junction-only without quality scores, so filtering differed. Assay used: immunoSEQ multiplex PCR; TCRdb lists only in-frame clones, some missing. D and trimming were read from the DNA, whereas the V and J calls and clone size are those reported in that table. Of hundreds of thousands of clones listed, around 78% were seen once; the top ten hold around 11%. Note on this clone: Its antigen is undetermined.

Healthy adults negative for HIV, lacking recent acute infections or vaccinations, served as donors. Trimming cost V 3 bases and J 4 bases, with 4 bases left between them. Germline CDR1 and CDR2: MDHEN and SYDVKM. The CDR3 totals 12 residues. The sequence derives from a woman between 40 and 50 years old in good health. Some clones in this sample may be carry-over from other donors' samples. Material: PBMCs. The V and J genes are TRBV28 and TRBJ1-3; D uncertain. DNA of the CDR3: TGTGCCAGCAGTTTTCACGGAAACACCATATATTTT. Encoded protein: CASSFHGNTIYF.